This T cell receptor beta chain is from a study of blood T cell repertoires in COVID-19. The CDR3 is made up of 13 amino acids. CDR1 and CDR2 from the germline V gene are MDHEN and SYDVKM. The V end lost 5 bases, the J end lost 6 bases, and 11 bases lay between the germline ends. Using immunoSEQ multiplex PCR, the repertoire was profiled, and TCRdb retains in-frame clones only, with some absent. Of around 370,000 clones in the sample, 88% are singletons; the top ten hold more than 0.95%. Sequences were obtained from PBMCs or T cells enriched from blood (not recorded which). This chain uses TRBV28 with TRBJ1-5; perhaps TRBD1 as D (5 bases). This receptor was identified in a woman in her late teens or twenties who had recovered from COVID-19. The CDR3 here is CASSLDDSQPQHF. The CDR3 coding sequence is TGTGCCAGCAGTCTCGACGACAGTCAGCCCCAGCATTTT. The complete variable domain, with remaining parts taken from reference TRBV28 and TRBJ1-5, reads DVKVTQSSRYLVKRTGEKVFLECVQDMDHENMFWYRQDPGLGLRLIYFSYDVKMKEKGDIPEGYSVSREKKERFSLILESASTNQTSMYLCASSLDDSQPQHFGDGTRLSIL.